Below are 8 T cell receptor beta chains sequenced from a single sample in a study of T cells in localized non-small cell lung cancer. This table comes from immunoSEQ multiplex PCR, and its TCRdb copy is limited to in-frame clones, with some not included. The top ten hold over 0.95% of the sample, which has 20,000 to 30,000 clones, roughly 90% seen once. This material consisted of peripheral blood, taken before any cancer treatment. Every receptor here comes from a woman aged 35-75 years with stage I lung adenocarcinoma.

CDR3 nucleotide sequence: TGTGCCAGCACTCGGGGGATTGAAGCTTTCTTT. Its protein is CASTRGIEAFF. The chain joins TRBV28 to TRBJ1-1, with a tentative D call TRBD1 (5 bases). V lost 7 bases, J lost 7 bases, and 10 bases lay in between. The CDR3 length is 11 residues. Germline CDR1 and CDR2: MDHEN and SYDVKM.

The chain carries TRBV5-4 and TRBJ2-3; possibly TRBD2 for D (7 bases). The germline V gene has CDR1 SGHNT and CDR2 YYREEE (reference sequence). V lost 5 bases to trimming and J lost 0 bases, with 16 bases between them. The CDR3 loop spans 16 amino acids. The CDR3 nucleotides read TGTGCCAGCAGGGGGGGGGCCGCTGCTAGCACAGATACGCAGTATTTT. Translated, it gives CASRGGAAASTDTQYF.

This clone was counted between two and nine times. This chain uses TRBV6-6 with TRBJ1-5; 10 bases are shared with TRBD1. The germline V gene has CDR1 MNHNY and CDR2 SVGAGI (reference sequence). The V gene end was trimmed by 6 bases and the J gene end by 4 bases; junction bases not matched to a gene: 9. The CDR3 loop spans 16 amino acids. The chain's CDR3 is CASSGGTGQGNQPQHF. CDR3 bases: TGTGCCAGCAGCGGGGGTACGGGACAGGGGAATCAGCCCCAGCATTTT.

This clone was detected only a few times. The chain has TRBV6-6 and TRBJ2-2; D is perhaps TRBD2 (5 bases). The ends were cut back, 8 bases at V and 4 bases at J, with 8 bases in the middle. The CDR3 runs to 12 residues. The germline V gene has CDR1 MNHNY and CDR2 SVGAGI (reference sequence). The chain's CDR3 is CASHRGTGELFF. In DNA form, the CDR3 reads TGTGCCAGCCACCGGGGCACCGGGGAGCTGTTTTTT.

In nucleotides, the CDR3 is TGTGCCAGCAGTTCCCGGGGGGCCTACGAGCAGTACTTC. Residues: CASSSRGAYEQYF. The chain joins TRBV27 to TRBJ2-7; TRBD2 aligns across 7 bases. Trimming took 4 bases from V and 2 from J; bases not matched to a gene: 2. The CDR3 contains 13 residues. Germline values: CDR1 MNHEY, CDR2 SMNVEV (reference sequence).

This clone was found once. The chain recombines TRBV7-2 with TRBJ1-4; no clear D gene. Trimming removed 3 bases at V and 0 bases at J, with 8 bases between. Germline V CDR1 and CDR2: SGHTA, FQGNSA. This CDR3 region has 15 residues. DNA for the CDR3: TGTGCCAGCAGCTTTGTGGCGGCAACTAATGAAAAACTGTTTTTT. Its protein product is CASSFVAATNEKLFF. The full variable domain, its missing parts supplied by reference TRBV7-2 and TRBJ1-4, is GAGVSQSPSNKVTEKGKDVELRCDPISGHTALYWYRQSLGQGLEFLIYFQGNSAPDKSGLPSDRFSAERTGGSVSTLTIQRTQQEDSAVYLCASSFVAATNEKLFFGSGTQLSVL.

The chain employs TRBV7-2 and TRBJ2-3; D is undetermined. This CDR3 is built from 13 residues. Germline assignment: CDR1 SGHTA and CDR2 FQGNSA. V was pared by 1 base and J by 4 bases, with 6 bases between. This CDR3 reads CASSLGISDTQYF. CDR3 nucleotide sequence: TGTGCCAGCAGCTTAGGGATCTCAGATACGCAGTATTTT.

The rearrangement uses TRBV5-1 and TRBJ2-7, with D tentatively TRBD1 (5 bases). This CDR3 region has 14 residues. V gave up 4 bases and J gave up 2 bases, with 13 bases separating them. Germline CDR1 and CDR2: SGHRS and YFSETQ. The CDR3 DNA reads TGCGCCAGCAGCCAAAGGGGCTTGGCCTACGAGCAGTACTTC. Translating gives CASSQRGLAYEQYF.